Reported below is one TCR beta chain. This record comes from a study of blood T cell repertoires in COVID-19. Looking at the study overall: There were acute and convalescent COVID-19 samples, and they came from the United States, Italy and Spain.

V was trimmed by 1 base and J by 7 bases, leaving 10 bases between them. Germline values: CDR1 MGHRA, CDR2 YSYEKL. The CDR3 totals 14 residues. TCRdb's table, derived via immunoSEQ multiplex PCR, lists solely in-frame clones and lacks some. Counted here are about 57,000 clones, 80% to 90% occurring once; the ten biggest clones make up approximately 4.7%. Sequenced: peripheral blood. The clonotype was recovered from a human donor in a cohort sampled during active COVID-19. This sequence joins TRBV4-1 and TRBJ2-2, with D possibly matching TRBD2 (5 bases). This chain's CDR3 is CASSQGLAVGELFF. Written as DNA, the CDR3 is TGCGCCAGCAGCCAAGGTCTAGCAGTCGGGGAGCTGTTTTTT.